A selection of T cell receptor beta chains follows, all from one sample in a study of cytomegalovirus exposure and HLA in healthy donors. Some clones are missing from TCRdb's copy, which holds only in-frame ones; the method was immunoSEQ multiplex PCR. The sample lists 210,000 or so clones, roughly 80% occurring once. Input material: PBMCs. Receptor source: a girl between 10 and 17 years old in good health and CMV-seronegative. Both conserved end residues are part of each CDR3. Each record gives: V gene, clone size, D gene, J gene, CDR3 protein, CDR3 DNA. The D gene is left open where the match is weak. Clone size is shown for a subset of rows, as once, few, many or a class of expanded clone.

TRBV11-2	NA	NA	TRBJ2-1	CASSLGALGNEQFF	TGTGCCAGCAGCTTAGGGGCGTTGGGCAATGAGCAGTTCTTC
TRBV19	NA	NA	TRBJ1-3	CASSIGTQGVGNTIYF	TGTGCCAGTAGTATCGGGACACAGGGCGTTGGAAACACCATATATTTT
TRBV7-9	NA	NA	TRBJ1-2	CSSSSHIQHRVLQDGYTF	TGTTCCAGCAGCTCCCATATCCAACACAGGGTTCTCCAGGATGGCTACACCTTC
TRBV7-8	NA	NA	TRBJ2-7	CASSFSSYEQYF	TGTGCCAGCAGCTTTTCTTCCTACGAGCAGTACTTC
TRBV2	NA	TRBD2	TRBJ2-3	CASALAGVIPDTQYF	TGTGCCAGCGCTTTAGCGGGGGTGATCCCAGATACGCAGTATTTT
TRBV7-2	NA	NA	TRBJ2-7	CASSQTSGGYEQYF	TGTGCCAGCAGCCAAACTTCTGGGGGCTACGAGCAGTACTTC
TRBV29-1	NA	NA	TRBJ1-2	CSVDSPGVFYGYTF	TGCAGCGTTGATAGCCCAGGGGTCTTCTATGGCTACACCTTC
TRBV29-1	NA	TRBD1	TRBJ2-3	CSVRDRRFTDTQYF	TGCAGCGTGCGGGACAGGAGGTTCACAGATACGCAGTATTTT
TRBV7-3	NA	NA	TRBJ1-1	CASSPTGPNTEAFF	TGTGCCAGCAGCCCGACAGGACCGAACACTGAAGCTTTCTTT
TRBV6-5	NA	NA	TRBJ1-1	CAIGQLRTEAFF	TGTGCCATTGGACAGCTCCGAACTGAAGCTTTCTTT
TRBV2	NA	TRBD2	TRBJ2-1	CASSRGLAGMNEQFF	TGTGCCAGCAGCCGGGGACTAGCGGGAATGAATGAGCAGTTCTTC
TRBV6-6	NA	NA	TRBJ1-1	CASSFRGEAFF	TGTGCCAGCAGTTTTCGAGGGGAAGCTTTCTTT
TRBV6-5	NA	NA	TRBJ1-2	CASTSDRITNYGYTF	TGTGCCAGCACGAGCGACAGGATTACTAACTATGGCTACACCTTC
TRBV7-8	NA	NA	TRBJ2-7	CASSLAGNSGEQYF	TGTGCCAGCAGTTTGGCCGGGAATAGTGGCGAGCAGTACTTC
TRBV5-4	NA	NA	TRBJ1-1	CASSRSKNTEAFF	TGTGCCAGCAGCCGGAGCAAGAACACTGAAGCTTTCTTT
TRBV30	NA	TRBD2	TRBJ2-3	CAWRRGTSGSTQYF	TGTGCCTGGAGACGCGGGACTAGCGGGAGTACGCAGTATTTT
TRBV5-1	NA	TRBD1	TRBJ2-5	CASSSDRGAGETQYF	TGCGCCAGCAGCTCGGACAGGGGGGCAGGGGAGACCCAGTACTTC
TRBV7-2	NA	NA	TRBJ2-3	CASSLQGSADTQYF	TGTGCCAGCAGCTTACAGGGAAGCGCAGATACGCAGTATTTT
TRBV7-3	NA	TRBD1	TRBJ1-2	CASSLQGGYGYTF	TGTGCCAGCAGCCTACAGGGGGGCTATGGCTACACCTTC
TRBV28	NA	TRBD2	TRBJ2-1	CASSWNRLAGMGYNEQFF	TGTGCCAGCAGTTGGAACCGACTAGCGGGGATGGGCTACAATGAGCAGTTCTTC
TRBV7-8	NA	NA	TRBJ1-2	CASSLGVAGYGYTF	TGTGCCAGCAGCTTAGGAGTGGCAGGCTATGGCTACACCTTC
TRBV7-9	NA	NA	TRBJ2-5	CASSLDSQGGTQYF	TGTGCCAGCAGCTTAGATTCACAGGGCGGGACCCAGTACTTC
TRBV11-2	NA	TRBD1	TRBJ2-7	CASSLARGQGDRYEQYF	TGTGCCAGCAGCTTGGCCCGGGGACAGGGGGATCGCTACGAGCAGTACTTC
TRBV5-1	few	NA	TRBJ2-5	CASSFSLVGSGETQYF	TGCGCCAGCAGCTTCAGTCTAGTTGGGAGTGGAGAGACCCAGTACTTC
TRBV5-5	NA	NA	TRBJ2-7	CASSLVETYEQYF	TGTGCCAGCAGCTTGGTAGAGACCTACGAGCAGTACTTC
TRBV30	NA	NA	TRBJ2-1	CASGQPIGQQFF	TGTGCCTCTGGACAGCCTATTGGGCAGCAGTTCTTC
TRBV5-1	NA	TRBD1	TRBJ2-5	CASSLQTGKRETQYF	TGCGCCAGCAGCTTGCAGACAGGGAAAAGGGAGACCCAGTACTTC
TRBV5-6	NA	TRBD1	TRBJ2-7	CASSTSRDRTYEQYF	TGTGCCAGCAGCACAAGCCGGGACAGGACATACGAGCAGTACTTC
TRBV7-2	NA	TRBD2	TRBJ2-7	CASRTSGAGEQYF	TGTGCCAGCAGGACTAGCGGTGCGGGGGAGCAGTACTTC
TRBV9	NA	TRBD2	TRBJ2-6	CASSVTSGASSGANVLTF	TGTGCCAGCAGCGTAACTAGCGGAGCAAGCTCTGGGGCCAACGTCCTGACTTTC
TRBV28	NA	NA	TRBJ1-5	CASNPSGTLFSNQPQHF	TGTGCCAGCAATCCCTCCGGGACTCTGTTTAGCAATCAGCCCCAGCATTTT
TRBV30	NA	NA	TRBJ2-5	CAWRKREETQYF	TGTGCCTGGAGAAAGCGGGAAGAGACCCAGTACTTC
TRBV6-6	NA	NA	TRBJ1-5	CASNREGGPGHF	TGTGCCAGCAACAGGGAGGGGGGGCCCGGGCATTTT
TRBV15	NA	NA	TRBJ2-5	CATSRDTLGETQYF	TGTGCCACCAGCCGGGACACCCTCGGAGAGACCCAGTACTTC
TRBV6-5	NA	TRBD2	TRBJ2-7	CASSYFGGEQYF	TGTGCCAGCAGTTACTTCGGGGGGGAGCAGTACTTC
TRBV10-3	NA	NA	TRBJ1-2	CAISVDVIQLGGPGRVYTF	TGTGCCATCAGCGTGGATGTGATTCAGTTGGGGGGACCTGGCCGGGTCTACACCTTC
TRBV6-6	few	TRBD1	TRBJ1-6	CASSYSTTGRSPLHF	TGTGCCAGCAGTTACTCGACGACAGGGCGTTCACCCCTCCACTTT
TRBV10-1	NA	TRBD1	TRBJ2-7	CASSRITWTGPYEQYF	TGCGCCAGCAGTAGAATTACGTGGACAGGGCCCTACGAGCAGTACTTC
TRBV6-6	NA	NA	TRBJ2-3	CASSPGQGGADTQYF	TGTGCCAGCAGTCCTGGGCAGGGTGGGGCAGATACGCAGTATTTT
TRBV9	NA	TRBD1	TRBJ1-2	CASSVDSGGYGYTF	TGTGCCAGCAGCGTAGATTCAGGGGGCTATGGCTACACCTTC